These T cell receptor beta chains were read from a single sample in a study of shared clonotypes between healthy human individuals. The data were produced by immunoSEQ multiplex PCR, yet TCRdb's version contains in-frame clones alone and is incomplete. There are about 800,000 clones in the sample; about 97% occur only once, and around 0.25% lies in the top ten. Input material: naive CD8+ T cells sorted from blood. Receptors originate from a man aged 25-40 years in good health. CDR3s include the opening cysteine and the closing phenylalanine or tryptophan. The D gene is left open where the match is weak. Expanded clones are given a class, and other clones once, few, many or no size at all.

D	V	J	size	DNA	CDR3
TRBD2	TRBV6-5	TRBJ2-1	NA	TGTGCCAGCAGTTACCGTAGCTCGGCGGGAGATGAGCAGTTCTTC	CASSYRSSAGDEQFF
TRBD2	TRBV5-4	TRBJ2-7	NA	TGTGCCAGCACCCAAATACCCGGGACTAGCGTCTACGAGCAGTACTTC	CASTQIPGTSVYEQYF
NA	TRBV1	TRBJ2-1	NA	TGCACCAGCAGCCAAGTGGTATTCCGAAGAGCGGGAGGGGGTTACAATGAGCAGTTCTTC	CTSSQVVFRRAGGGYNEQFF
NA	TRBV27	TRBJ2-7	NA	TGTGCCAGCAGTTTATCTGCCTATTCCGAGCAGTACTTC	CASSLSAYSEQYF
TRBD1	TRBV30	TRBJ1-2	NA	TGTGCCTGGAATAGACAGGGGCTTAACTATGGCTACACCTTC	CAWNRQGLNYGYTF
NA	TRBV4-1	TRBJ2-7	NA	TGCGCCAGCAGCCAGGGGACCCTATCCTACGAGCAGTACTTC	CASSQGTLSYEQYF
TRBD1	TRBV10-1	TRBJ2-2	NA	TGCGCCAGCAGCGGGGGGACAGGGACCCTTATGGACACCGGGGAGCTGTTTTTT	CASSGGTGTLMDTGELFF
NA	TRBV4-1	TRBJ1-5	NA	TGCGCCAGCAGCCCCGGAAGCGAACAGCCCCAGCATTTT	CASSPGSEQPQHF
TRBD2	TRBV18	TRBJ2-3	NA	TGTGCCAGCTCACCCGGAGCGGGAGGCATGTCAGATACGCAGTATTTT	CASSPGAGGMSDTQYF
TRBD2	TRBV4-3	TRBJ2-7	once	TGCGCCAGCAGCCAAATAGCGGGAGTGGCCTACGAGCAGTACTTC	CASSQIAGVAYEQYF
NA	TRBV2	TRBJ1-1	NA	TGTGCCAGCAGTTATCCCGGGTCGAGCATGAACACTGAAGCTTTCTTT	CASSYPGSSMNTEAFF
NA	TRBV5-4	TRBJ2-7	NA	TGTGCCAGCAGCTTGGGGCCGGAAAAAACCTACGAGCAGTACTTC	CASSLGPEKTYEQYF
NA	TRBV28	TRBJ2-1	NA	TGTGCCTCCGGGAGCGGGTTACTACGGGAGCAGTTCTTC	CASGSGLLREQFF
TRBD1	TRBV19	TRBJ2-3	NA	TGTGCCAGTAGACCCGGGACAGGGCGCACAGATACGCAGTATTTT	CASRPGTGRTDTQYF
NA	TRBV6-5	TRBJ2-1	NA	TGTGCCAGCAGTACCCGACCGAACAATGAGCAGTTCTTC	CASSTRPNNEQFF
NA	TRBV18	TRBJ2-3	NA	TGTGCCAGCTCACCAGAATGGAGGGCAGATACGCAGTATTTT	CASSPEWRADTQYF
TRBD1	TRBV27	TRBJ2-7	NA	TGTGCCAGCAGAAACCAGGGACAGGGCCCCTACGAGCAGTACTTC	CASRNQGQGPYEQYF
NA	TRBV21-1	TRBJ2-7	NA	TGTGCCAGCAGCAAACGGGCCCAGGATTCCTACGAGCAGTACTTC	CASSKRAQDSYEQYF